These 9 T cell receptor beta chains came from one sample sequenced in a study of blood T cell repertoires in COVID-19. Clones were sequenced by immunoSEQ multiplex PCR, and TCRdb holds only the in-frame ones, with some missing. This table has about 250,000 clones, 87% appearing once. Input material: PBMCs or T cells enriched from blood (not recorded which). Receptors were obtained from a woman younger than 45 with acute COVID-19.

The J gene is TRBJ2-7, the V gene TRBV27, with D possibly matching TRBD1 (5 bases). Germline CDR1 MNHEY, CDR2 SMNVEV (reference sequence). The V end was cut by 3 bases, the J end by 2 bases, with 8 bases between. The CDR3 loop spans 13 amino acids. CDR3 region: CASSFRGTYEQYF. The CDR3 region has the DNA TGTGCCAGCAGTTTTAGGGGCACCTACGAGCAGTACTTC.

The chain recombines TRBV27 with TRBJ1-4; a weak D match, TRBD1 (5 bases). Germline CDR1 and CDR2: MNHEY and SMNVEV (reference sequence). The CDR3 loop spans 16 amino acids. V dropped 5 bases and J dropped 8 bases, with 21 bases sitting between them. CDR3 protein: CASSLHPGLGGEKLFF. CDR3 DNA: TGTGCCAGCAGTCTTCACCCGGGACTGGGGGGGGAAAAACTGTTTTTT.

The chain uses TRBV19 and TRBJ2-2, with D possibly being TRBD2 (7 bases). The germline V gene has CDR1 LNHDA and CDR2 SQIVND (reference sequence). This CDR3 spans 15 amino acids. V was trimmed by 1 base and J by 5 bases, leaving 11 bases between them. CDR3: CASSIGGGGTGELFF. CDR3 nucleotide sequence: TGTGCCAGTAGTATAGGAGGGGGGGGAACCGGGGAGCTGTTTTTT. The whole variable domain, filled in from reference TRBV19 and TRBJ2-2, reads DGGITQSPKYLFRKEGQNVTLSCEQNLNHDAMYWYRQDPGQGLRLIYYSQIVNDFQKGDIAEGYSVSREKKESFPLTVTSAQKNPTAFYLCASSIGGGGTGELFFGEGSRLTVL.

The CDR3 region is CASSSGQGGKETQYF. DNA of the CDR3: TGTGCCAGCAGCTCCGGACAGGGTGGGAAAGAGACCCAGTACTTC. The genes are TRBV7-2 and TRBJ2-5; 8 bases match TRBD1. The CDR3 has 15 amino acids. CDR1 is SGHTA, CDR2 FQGNSA, per germline. The V segment lost 4 bases and the J segment 3 bases; nucleotides outside the gene matches: 7. The variable domain in full, with the rest retrieved from reference TRBV7-2 and TRBJ2-5, is GAGVSQSPSNKVTEKGKDVELRCDPISGHTALYWYRQSLGQGLEFLIYFQGNSAPDKSGLPSDRFSAERTGGSVSTLTIQRTQQEDSAVYLCASSSGQGGKETQYFGPGTRLLVL.

The chain has TRBV10-2 and TRBJ2-5, with D possibly matching TRBD2 (5 bases). The CDR3 runs to 14 residues. Germline values: CDR1 WSHSY, CDR2 SAAADI. The germline V and J ends were trimmed by 3 bases and 1 base, with 9 bases remaining between them. Here the CDR3 reads CASSEREIQETQYF. CDR3 nucleotides: TGCGCCAGCAGTGAAAGGGAGATCCAAGAGACCCAGTACTTC.

The chain carries TRBV5-1 and TRBJ2-5; D not certain. This CDR3 spans 14 amino acids. The germline gives CDR1 SGHRS, CDR2 YFSETQ. The V gene lost 0 bases and the J gene lost 2 bases, with 8 bases spanning the gap. Here the CDR3 reads CASSLDAGQETQYF. DNA of the CDR3: TGCGCCAGCAGCTTGGATGCAGGTCAAGAGACCCAGTACTTC.

The chain combines TRBV19 with TRBJ1-4; a possible D gene is TRBD1 (5 bases). V lost 6 bases to trimming and J lost 8 bases, with 13 bases between them. The germline CDR1 and CDR2 sequences are LNHDA and SQIVND (reference sequence). This CDR3 comprises 13 residues. CDR3 loop: CASRTRAGEKLFF. CDR3 sequence (DNA): TGTGCCAGTAGGACCAGGGCGGGGGAAAAACTGTTTTTT.

The V and J genes are TRBV19 and TRBJ2-2; the D gene is possibly TRBD1 (5 bases). Germline values: CDR1 LNHDA, CDR2 SQIVND (reference sequence). The CDR3 runs 15 residues. V was cut by 5 bases and J by 4 bases, with 14 bases left in between. In DNA form, the CDR3 reads TGTGCCAGTAGTCGTCCAGGGCCTGGCACCGGGGAGCTGTTTTTT. Its translation: CASSRPGPGTGELFF.

The rearrangement uses TRBV25-1 and TRBJ1-1; TRBD1 agrees at 8 bases. Germline V gene lookup returns CDR1 MGHDK and CDR2 SYGVNS. CDR3 length equals 17 residues. V was pared by 0 bases and J by 1 base, with 7 bases of the junction left unmatched. The chain's CDR3 is CASSEYFSGGQNTEAFF. The CDR3 coding sequence is TGTGCCAGCAGTGAATACTTTTCAGGGGGCCAGAACACTGAAGCTTTCTTT.